Presented here are 8 T cell receptor beta chains from one specimen sequenced in a study of blood T cell repertoires in COVID-19. The protocol was immunoSEQ multiplex PCR, while the TCRdb copy is restricted to in-frame clones and leaves out a portion. The sample has around 320,000 clones; around nine tenths are singletons. The material sequenced was PBMCs or T cells enriched from blood (not recorded which). The receptors stem from a woman in her 30s who had been exposed to COVID-19.

This clone has just one count. The chain links TRBV7-2 to TRBJ2-7; D may be TRBD2 (6 bases). Germline V lookup: CDR1 SGHTA, CDR2 FQGNSA. V was cut by 4 bases and J by 2 bases, with 15 bases left in between. The CDR3 has 15 amino acids. CDR3 protein: CASSSAGLGPYEQYF. CDR3 DNA sequence: TGTGCCAGCAGCTCCGCGGGGTTGGGACCCTACGAGCAGTACTTC.

V is TRBV10-3 and J is TRBJ2-7, with 10 nucleotides matching TRBD1. Germline-derived CDR1 and CDR2 are ENHRY and SYGVKD. J gave up 3 bases and V 0 bases, and 2 bases lay outside the gene matches. CDR3 length equals 15 residues. CDR3 sequence (DNA): TGTGCCATCAGTGAGTCGGGGACAGGGGACTACGAGCAGTACTTC. Residues: CAISESGTGDYEQYF.

The rearrangement links TRBV2 to TRBJ2-3; 7 bases map to TRBD2. Trimming at V came to 5 bases and at J to 3 bases, leaving 8 bases not matched to a gene. The CDR3 is 15 amino acids. The germline gives CDR1 SNHLY, CDR2 FYNNEI. The CDR3: CASSWTSSATDTQYF. CDR3 coding DNA: TGTGCCAGCAGTTGGACTAGTTCAGCGACAGATACGCAGTATTTT.

The J gene is TRBJ2-3, the V gene TRBV7-2; D may be TRBD2 (5 bases). Trimming shortened V by 5 bases and J by 2 bases, and 11 bases separated the two germline ends. The CDR3 is 14 residues long. Germline values: CDR1 SGHTA, CDR2 FQGNSA. In DNA form, the CDR3 reads TGTGCCAGCAGCCCGCCGGGGAACACAGATACGCAGTATTTT. This encodes CASSPPGNTDTQYF.

This chain connects TRBV28 to TRBJ2-5; 8 bases fit TRBD1. Germline lookup yields CDR1 MDHEN and CDR2 SYDVKM. This CDR3 comprises 16 residues. The ends lost 6 bases at V and 1 base at J; junction bases unmatched: 10. The CDR3 region is CASSEMGQASQETQYF. The CDR3 DNA reads as TGTGCCAGCAGCGAGATGGGACAGGCTTCCCAAGAGACCCAGTACTTC.

This rearrangement joins TRBV5-4 to TRBJ2-3; D might be TRBD1 (6 bases). This CDR3 spans 13 amino acids. Germline values: CDR1 SGHNT, CDR2 YYREEE (reference sequence). The germline V and J ends were trimmed by 7 bases and 3 bases, with 12 bases remaining between them. CDR3 DNA: TGTGCCAGCGGTGGGGGCCTAACAGATACGCAGTATTTT. This translates into CASGGGLTDTQYF.

The chain recombines TRBV30 with TRBJ1-5, with 7 bases that match TRBD1. V trimming: 2 bases; J trimming: 4 bases; junction bases outside the gene matches: 8. The CDR3 is 15 amino acids. Germline V gene data show CDR1 as GTSNPN and CDR2 as SVGIG (reference sequence). CDR3 sequence reads: CAWSHLDRVNQPQHF. CDR3 nucleotides: TGTGCCTGGAGTCATCTAGACAGGGTTAATCAGCCCCAGCATTTT.

This chain connects TRBV7-8 to TRBJ2-3; D gene unclear. CDR1 SGHVS and CDR2 FQNEAQ come from the germline V gene. Trimming shortened V by 2 bases and J by 6 bases, and 15 bases separated the two germline ends. The CDR3 is 15 residues long. The CDR3 sequence is CASSLPAPAPDTQYF. The CDR3 DNA reads TGTGCCAGCAGCTTACCAGCGCCAGCCCCGGATACGCAGTATTTT.